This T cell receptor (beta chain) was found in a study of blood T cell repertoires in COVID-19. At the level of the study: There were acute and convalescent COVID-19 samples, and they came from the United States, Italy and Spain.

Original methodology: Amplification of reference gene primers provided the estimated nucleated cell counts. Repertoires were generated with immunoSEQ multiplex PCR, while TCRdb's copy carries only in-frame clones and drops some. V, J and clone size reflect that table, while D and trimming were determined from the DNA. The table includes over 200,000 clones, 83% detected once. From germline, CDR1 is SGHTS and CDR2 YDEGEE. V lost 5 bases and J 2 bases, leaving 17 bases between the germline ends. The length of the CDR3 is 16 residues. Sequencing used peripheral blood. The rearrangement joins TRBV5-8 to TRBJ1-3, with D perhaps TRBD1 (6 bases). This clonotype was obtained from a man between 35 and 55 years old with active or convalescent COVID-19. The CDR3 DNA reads TGTGCCAGCAGTTCCCTAGACAGGAGCACTGGAAACACCATATATTTT. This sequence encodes CASSSLDRSTGNTIYF. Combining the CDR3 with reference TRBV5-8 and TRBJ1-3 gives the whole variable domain EAGVTQSPTHLIKTRGQQATLRCSPISGHTSVYWYQQALGLGLQFLLWYDEGEERNRGNFPPRFSGRQFPNYSSELNVNALELEDSALYLCASSSLDRSTGNTIYFGEGSWLTVV.